The 14 T cell receptor beta chains given below trace back to one sample, sequenced in a study of somatic mutations in cytotoxic T cells in rheumatoid arthritis. TCRdb's copy holds only in-frame clones and misses some; the assay was immunoSEQ multiplex PCR. In the table there are around 15,000 clones, almost 85% of which are singletons. Sequenced sample: CD8+ T cells sorted from blood. These receptors all come from a woman aged 45-65 years with rheumatoid arthritis.

V gene TRBV7-9 combines with J gene TRBJ1-1, with a tentative D call TRBD1 (6 bases). CDR1 is SEHNR, CDR2 FQNEAQ, per germline (reference sequence). The ends were cut back, 2 bases at V and 4 bases at J, with 11 bases in the middle. CDR3 length: 14 residues. CDR3 residues: CASSLPGAGTEAFF. The CDR3 DNA follows: TGTGCCAGCAGCTTACCGGGGGCGGGCACTGAAGCTTTCTTT.

V usage is TRBV28 and J usage is TRBJ2-1; D is uncertain. The V end lost 6 bases, the J end lost 10 bases, and 13 bases lay between the germline ends. Germline CDR1 is MDHEN and CDR2 is SYDVKM. The CDR3 contains 12 residues. In nucleotides, the CDR3 is TGTGCCAGCAGCCCTAGACCCCCCGAGCAGTTCTTC. Its translation: CASSPRPPEQFF.

This chain uses TRBV4-3 with TRBJ1-2; D is unclear. This CDR3 spans 15 amino acids. Germline V gives CDR1 LGHNA, CDR2 YSLEER. V shed 0 bases and J shed 2 bases, with 10 bases lying between them. CDR3 sequence (DNA): TGCGCCAGCAGCCAAGATCGAGGGCAGAACTATGGCTACACCTTC. Protein: CASSQDRGQNYGYTF.

This clone was seen a handful of times. The V and J genes are TRBV4-1 and TRBJ1-5; 7 bases match TRBD1. This CDR3 has 13 amino acids. Germline loops: CDR1 MGHRA, CDR2 YSYEKL. The ends lost 6 bases at V and 9 bases at J; junction bases unmatched: 8. CDR3 region: CASSPGGSRPQHF. The CDR3 coding sequence is TGCGCCAGCAGTCCAGGGGGGTCGCGGCCCCAGCATTTT.

This rearrangement joins TRBV6-6 to TRBJ2-1; D may match TRBD1 or TRBD2 (5 bases each). Germline V gene sequence: CDR1 MNHNY, CDR2 SVGAGI (reference sequence). V dropped 8 bases and J dropped 0 bases, with 11 bases sitting between them. This CDR3 comprises 14 residues. The CDR3 sequence: CASQRGGSYNEQFF. The CDR3 nucleotides read TGTGCCAGCCAGCGTGGGGGCTCCTACAATGAGCAGTTCTTC.

V and J are TRBV13 and TRBJ2-7, with D uncertain. The CDR3 has 13 residues. The germline gives CDR1 PRHDT, CDR2 FYEKMQ (reference sequence). Deletions cut 0 bases from V and 4 bases from J, with 7 bases between. This chain's CDR3 is CASSLGDGYEQYF. DNA of the CDR3: TGTGCCAGCAGCTTAGGAGACGGTTACGAGCAGTACTTC. Filled out from reference TRBV13 and TRBJ2-7, the complete variable domain reads AAGVIQSPRHLIKEKRETATLKCYPIPRHDTVYWYQQGPGQDPQFLISFYEKMQSDKGSIPDRFSAQQFSDYHSELNMSSLELGDSALYFCASSLGDGYEQYFGPGTRLTVT.

This chain connects TRBV10-1 to TRBJ2-2, with TRBD2 matching 12 bases. J lost 4 bases, V lost 10 bases, and 7 bases had no gene match. In germline, CDR1 is WNHNN, CDR2 SYGVQD (reference sequence). There are 15 residues in the CDR3. Written as DNA, the CDR3 is TGCGCCATCCTAGCGGGAGGGCCGGGCACCGGGGAGCTGTTTTTT. The encoded protein is CAILAGGPGTGELFF.

This clone has only one observation. This chain joins TRBV21-1 and TRBJ2-1; the D call in the table, TRBD1, was not verified against the DNA. TRBV21-1 is an annotated pseudogene. This CDR3 has 13 amino acids. CDR3 residues: CASSPPQGPPQFF. CDR3 DNA sequence: TGTGCCAGCAGCCCACCACAGGGTCCACCGCAGTTCTTC.

This chain uses TRBV7-9 with TRBJ2-3; maybe TRBD2 (5 bases). The V end was cut by 1 base, the J end by 3 bases, with 8 bases between. This CDR3 spans 14 amino acids. From germline, CDR1 is SEHNR and CDR2 FQNEAQ (reference sequence). This CDR3 is CASSLVRDTDTQYF. The CDR3 coding sequence is TGTGCCAGCAGCTTAGTCCGGGATACAGATACGCAGTATTTT.

This chain links TRBV27 with TRBJ1-2; the D is unclear. V lost 4 bases and J lost 1, with 16 bases in between. The CDR3 is 16 residues long. Looked up from germline, CDR1 is MNHEY and CDR2 is SMNVEV (reference sequence). In DNA, the CDR3 is TGTGCCAGCAGTTCCCCGGCGGGAGCAATTAACTATGGCTACACCTTC. This gives the protein CASSSPAGAINYGYTF.

The rearrangement joins TRBV29-1 to TRBJ2-7; D might be TRBD1 or TRBD2, each matching 6 bases. This CDR3 is built from 14 residues. V was pared by 6 bases and J by 7 bases, with 22 bases between. Germline CDR1 SQVTM, CDR2 ANQGSEA. The CDR3 nucleotides read TGCAGCGTCGGAGGGGGGACTCGACAAGGGGAGCAGTACTTC. It translates to CSVGGGTRQGEQYF.

The rearrangement joins TRBV27 to TRBJ2-1, with a tentative D call TRBD2 (6 bases). From germline, CDR1 is MNHEY and CDR2 SMNVEV (reference sequence). V was trimmed by 5 bases and J by 0 bases, leaving 14 bases between them. The CDR3 covers 16 residues. The CDR3 coding sequence is TGTGCCAGCAGTCTTTCGGCGGGGAGCTCCTACAATGAGCAGTTCTTC. Translating gives CASSLSAGSSYNEQFF.

The rearrangement joins TRBV7-9 to TRBJ2-1; TRBD2 agrees at 8 bases. This CDR3 comprises 16 residues. The germline V gene has CDR1 SEHNR and CDR2 FQNEAQ (reference sequence). The V and J ends lost 6 bases and 4 bases, in that order; junction bases with no gene match: 11. CDR3 DNA: TGTGCCAGCAGGCAGGGAAGCGGGAGTGAGTACAATGAGCAGTTCTTC. It encodes CASRQGSGSEYNEQFF.

The rearrangement links TRBV7-3 to TRBJ2-1; the D gene is possibly TRBD2 (6 bases). From germline, CDR1 is SGHTA and CDR2 FQGTGA. The CDR3 spans 15 residues. V was pared by 5 bases and J by 6 bases, with 17 bases between. CDR3: CASSPFGSEGNEQFF. For the CDR3, the DNA is TGTGCCAGCAGCCCCTTCGGGAGCGAAGGCAATGAGCAGTTCTTC.